This TCR beta chain originates from a study of T cells in localized non-small cell lung cancer. Study conclusions and caveats: Multi-region tumor sequencing was not done, so intratumor heterogeneity could not be excluded.

Sequencing used immunoSEQ multiplex PCR; TCRdb keeps in-frame clones, though not all of them. The sample gives about 78,000 clones, almost 85% of which show up once; 2.8% is in the top ten. This CDR3 is built from 16 residues. J was trimmed by 3 bases and V by 1 base; bases with no gene match: 4. In germline, CDR1 is SGHRS, CDR2 YFSETQ. Remarks on this clone: Its antigen is unidentified.

The TCR originated in a man aged 35 to 69 with stage I lung adenocarcinoma. The sequencing here drew on peripheral blood, taken before any cancer treatment. This chain uses TRBV5-1 with TRBJ2-2, with 9 bases matching TRBD2. This CDR3 reads CASSLLPSGDTGELFF. The CDR3 DNA reads as TGCGCCAGCAGCTTGCTTCCTAGCGGGGACACCGGGGAGCTGTTTTTT.